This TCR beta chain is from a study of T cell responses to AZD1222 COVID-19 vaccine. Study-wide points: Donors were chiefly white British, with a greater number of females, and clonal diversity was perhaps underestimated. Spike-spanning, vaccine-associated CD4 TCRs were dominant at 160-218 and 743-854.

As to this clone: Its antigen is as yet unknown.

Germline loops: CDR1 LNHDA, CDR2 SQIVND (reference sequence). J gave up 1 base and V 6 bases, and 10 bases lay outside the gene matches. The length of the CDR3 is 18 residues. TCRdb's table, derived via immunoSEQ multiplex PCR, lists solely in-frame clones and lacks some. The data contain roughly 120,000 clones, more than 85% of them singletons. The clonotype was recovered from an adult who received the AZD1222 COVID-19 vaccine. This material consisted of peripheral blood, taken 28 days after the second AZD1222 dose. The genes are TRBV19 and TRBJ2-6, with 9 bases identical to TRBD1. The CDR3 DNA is TGTGCCAGTAGGACTTCGACAGGGGGTATATCTGGGGCCAACGTCCTGACTTTC. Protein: CASRTSTGGISGANVLTF.